The present T cell receptor beta chain was sequenced within a study of technical replicates of blood from a few donors. The table came from immunoSEQ multiplex PCR; TCRdb's copy has only in-frame clones and leaves some out. There are around 54,000 clones in the sample; roughly 95% occur only once, and about 0.41% lies in the top ten. This TCR came from a human donor in good health. The sample was T cells isolated from PBMCs.

The CDR3 coding sequence is TGTGCCGGCCCCCCGCTCAGGGGAGACTACAATGGTGAGCAGTTCTTC. Protein product: CAGPPLRGDYNGEQFF. The chain uses TRBV2 and TRBJ2-1; possibly TRBD1 for D (6 bases). The germline CDR1 and CDR2 sequences are SNHLY and FYNNEI. The CDR3 has 16 amino acids. Trimming took off 11 bases at V and 9 bases at J, with 29 bases between the two ends.